What follows is one T cell receptor beta chain and its context. What antigen it recognizes has not been identified. Base qualities are missing; no much larger clone stands one base away. The data belong to a study of CD4 T cells in relation to SARS-CoV-2 and coronaviruses (dated by TCRdb to the early 2020s). The study in broad terms: Shared crossreactive spike epitopes were mapped to their HLA restriction using patient-derived lymphoblastoid cell lines. The study assessed, at the TCR clonotype level, memory CD4+ T cell crossreactivity between SARS-CoV-2 and common cold coronavirus spike proteins. The Adaptive Biotechnologies TCR-sequencing kit was used for samples from a few pre-COVID donors and for the naive versus memory experiments, whereas the other data were Illumina-based. Expansion assays from other donors in the study were sequenced with a different, Illumina-based TCR-beta assay. General findings and caveats noted by the study authors: In about two thirds of donors, memory CD4+ clonotypes turned up that crossrecognized SARS-CoV-2 and at least one common cold coronavirus spike. Naive versus memory sequencing indicated that memory recall responses, rather than primary responses primed during culture, are detected by the assay. Compared with monoreactive clones, crossreactive clones had significantly weaker SARS-CoV-2-driven expansion, a result consistent with antigenic imprinting. Crossreactivity analysis centred on spike protein, so crossreactivity against other viral proteins was not assessed. Small numbers of patients and of tested TCRs limited the study. Pre-pandemic and post-infection samples were not both contributed by any donor, so tracing of the source of pre-existing responses was limited.

Uncultured naive and memory CD4+ T cell DNA received deep-resolution immunoSEQ TCR-beta sequencing. The original methods were these. During preprocessing, nonproductive sequences were removed, as were CDR3s that did not start with C, did not end with F or W, or were shorter than 7 amino acids. Cultured and uncultured naive and memory CD4+ repertoires were searched for previously identified spike- and CEF-reactive CDR3s. Pairwise Levenshtein distance, computed with the stringdist R package after three terminal residues were trimmed from each end, was used as the measure of CDR3 homology. TCRdb carries this immuneACCESS record with in-frame sequences only. Its versions omit some clonotypes, under half of them owing to an unresolved V gene in the studies checked, with the rest unexplained. For V, J and clone size, that table is used; D and trimming come from the DNA. The sample contains around 70,000 clones, 80% to 90% of them found a single time. 1.6% of the sample goes to the ten largest clones.

CD4+ T cells from unexposed donors were collected before the COVID-19 pandemic (2011-2018). Naive and memory CD4+ T cells were separated from cryopreserved PBMCs by CD4 enrichment followed by EasySep naive CD4+ T cell enrichment. The leukapheresis product for the unexposed donors was obtained through commercial purchase. Ficoll-Paque PLUS gradient centrifugation was used to isolate PBMCs from leukapheresis product or whole blood. PBMCs were either cryopreserved at -140°C or used fresh in the expansion assay. The QIAamp Micro DNA Kit was used to extract genomic DNA from the CD4+ T cells. V is pruned by 3 bases and J by 3 bases, leaving 14 bases of the junction without a gene match. From a lookup of the germline V gene, CDR1 and CDR2 are SGHRS and YFSETQ. Including cysteine and phenylalanine, the CDR3 has 19 amino acids. Only the CDR3 region is kept as DNA, spanning 57 bases read in frame from base 1.

Sequenced sample: memory CD4+ T cells from PBMCs. Taken with the paper, the label for cell subset or site translates to: memory (non-naive) CD4+ T cells. The sequence was obtained from a human donor in good health. Here the chain combines TRBV5-1 and TRBJ2-3, with 12 bases matching TRBD2. The DNA sequence reads TGCGCCAGCAGCTCCCTAAGCGAACTAGCGGGGGGAAGAACAGATACGCAGTATTTT. Its amino acids are CASSSLSELAGGRTDTQYF.